Listed below are T cell receptor beta chains from one sample, sequenced in a study of glioma-infiltrating T cells after dendritic cell vaccination. The assay was immunoSEQ multiplex PCR, and TCRdb's table has in-frame clones only and misses some. The sample records over 70,000 clones, approximately 80% being singletons. Sequencing used blood, obtained before dendritic cell vaccination. The receptors shown here come from a human donor with glioblastoma. The CDR3 runs from the conserved cysteine through the conserved F or W. Each record gives: J gene, V gene, D gene, clone size, CDR3 DNA, CDR3 protein. A D gene is named only where the DNA matches it firmly. Only part of the rows carry a size: once, few, many, or a class if the clone is expanded.

j_gene: TRBJ2-3; v_gene: TRBV10-2; d_gene: -; abundance: -; CDR3nt: TGCGCCAGCAAAGGGCTGGAGGTAGATACGCAGTATTTT; CDR3aa: CASKGLEVDTQYF
j_gene: TRBJ1-2; v_gene: TRBV19; d_gene: -; abundance: -; CDR3nt: TGTGCCAGTACGGGAGTTAACTATGGCTACACCTTC; CDR3aa: CASTGVNYGYTF
j_gene: TRBJ1-2; v_gene: TRBV6-5; d_gene: -; abundance: once; CDR3nt: TGTGCCAGCAGTCCGACAGGCCACTATGGCTACACCTTC; CDR3aa: CASSPTGHYGYTF
j_gene: TRBJ2-7; v_gene: TRBV5-1; d_gene: -; abundance: -; CDR3nt: TGCGCCAGCAGCTTGGGGACTGTTGATGGATCCTACGAGCAGTACTTC; CDR3aa: CASSLGTVDGSYEQYF
j_gene: TRBJ1-2; v_gene: TRBV5-4; d_gene: -; abundance: -; CDR3nt: TGTGCCAGCAGCTTGGCCTCTCGAGGGCAGGGCTACACCTTC; CDR3aa: CASSLASRGQGYTF
j_gene: TRBJ2-2; v_gene: TRBV11-2; d_gene: TRBD1; abundance: -; CDR3nt: TGTGCCAGCAGCTTAAGAGGGACAGGGTTTTACTCTGCCGGGGAGCTGTTTTTT; CDR3aa: CASSLRGTGFYSAGELFF
j_gene: TRBJ2-5; v_gene: TRBV6-5; d_gene: -; abundance: -; CDR3nt: TGTGCCAGCAGTTACTTCCAACAGTACCAAGAGACCCAGTACTTC; CDR3aa: CASSYFQQYQETQYF
j_gene: TRBJ1-2; v_gene: TRBV5-5; d_gene: -; abundance: -; CDR3nt: TGTGCCAGCACCCTTTTCGGGGGAGGCTCCGGAGCGAATGGCTACACCTTC; CDR3aa: CASTLFGGGSGANGYTF
j_gene: TRBJ2-1; v_gene: TRBV7-9; d_gene: -; abundance: few; CDR3nt: TGTGCCAGCAGCTTACGGCCGACAGAATACAATGAGCAGTTCTTC; CDR3aa: CASSLRPTEYNEQFF
j_gene: TRBJ1-6; v_gene: TRBV5-1; d_gene: TRBD1; abundance: -; CDR3nt: TGCGCCAGCAGCTTGGAGGGGGCGGCGTTGGCCCTCCACTTT; CDR3aa: CASSLEGAALALHF
j_gene: TRBJ1-4; v_gene: TRBV2; d_gene: TRBD1; abundance: medium-sized; CDR3nt: TGTGCCAGCAGTGCGACAGGGGGAGGGGAAAAACTGTTTTTT; CDR3aa: CASSATGGGEKLFF
j_gene: TRBJ1-1; v_gene: TRBV11-1; d_gene: TRBD1; abundance: -; CDR3nt: TGTGCCAGCAGCTCCCGACAGGGGAAGAACACTGAAGCTTTCTTT; CDR3aa: CASSSRQGKNTEAFF
j_gene: TRBJ2-2; v_gene: TRBV18; d_gene: TRBD1; abundance: -; CDR3nt: TGTGCCAGCTCACTGCTCGGACAGGGTTTAACCGGGGAGCTGTTTTTT; CDR3aa: CASSLLGQGLTGELFF
j_gene: TRBJ1-2; v_gene: TRBV2; d_gene: -; abundance: -; CDR3nt: TGTGCCAGCAGTGAGAGCCACTTTGGCTACACCTTC; CDR3aa: CASSESHFGYTF
j_gene: TRBJ1-5; v_gene: TRBV25-1; d_gene: TRBD1; abundance: -; CDR3nt: TGTGCCAGCAGCCCTGGGACAGCCAGTAATCAGCCCCAGCATTTT; CDR3aa: CASSPGTASNQPQHF
j_gene: TRBJ2-1; v_gene: TRBV6-1; d_gene: -; abundance: -; CDR3nt: TGTGCCAGCAGTGTTTCCCCACGGGACTCCTCCGTTGTTCGGCAGTTCTTC; CDR3aa: CASSVSPRDSSVVRQFF
j_gene: TRBJ2-6; v_gene: TRBV7-9; d_gene: -; abundance: -; CDR3nt: TGTGCCAGCAGCAGATTAGAATACCATGACAAAAGTCGGGCCAACGTCCTGACTTTC; CDR3aa: CASSRLEYHDKSRANVLTF
j_gene: TRBJ2-5; v_gene: TRBV4-2; d_gene: TRBD1; abundance: -; CDR3nt: TGTGCCAGCAGCCAAGGACAGGGTGGAGAGACCCAGTACTTC; CDR3aa: CASSQGQGGETQYF
j_gene: TRBJ2-1; v_gene: TRBV5-6; d_gene: TRBD2; abundance: -; CDR3nt: TGTGCCAGCAGCGGCACGAGCGGGGGGGCCTTCGGTGAGCAGTTCTTC; CDR3aa: CASSGTSGGAFGEQFF
j_gene: TRBJ1-2; v_gene: TRBV5-4; d_gene: -; abundance: -; CDR3nt: TGTGCCAGCAGCTTGCCCTCCGGGGTGGTAGGGGGCTACACCTTC; CDR3aa: CASSLPSGVVGGYTF
j_gene: TRBJ1-4; v_gene: TRBV19; d_gene: TRBD1; abundance: medium-sized; CDR3nt: TGTGCCAGTAGTATGGGACAGGGAGATGAAAAACTGTTTTTT; CDR3aa: CASSMGQGDEKLFF
j_gene: TRBJ2-5; v_gene: TRBV5-1; d_gene: TRBD2; abundance: once; CDR3nt: TGCGCCAGCAGCTTGTCGGGGGGGACTCAAGAGACCCAGTACTTC; CDR3aa: CASSLSGGTQETQYF
j_gene: TRBJ2-6; v_gene: TRBV9; d_gene: -; abundance: -; CDR3nt: TGTGCCAGCAGCGTAGGCGGGCAGGGGAAGAAGGGATCTGGGGCCAACGTCCTGACTTTC; CDR3aa: CASSVGGQGKKGSGANVLTF